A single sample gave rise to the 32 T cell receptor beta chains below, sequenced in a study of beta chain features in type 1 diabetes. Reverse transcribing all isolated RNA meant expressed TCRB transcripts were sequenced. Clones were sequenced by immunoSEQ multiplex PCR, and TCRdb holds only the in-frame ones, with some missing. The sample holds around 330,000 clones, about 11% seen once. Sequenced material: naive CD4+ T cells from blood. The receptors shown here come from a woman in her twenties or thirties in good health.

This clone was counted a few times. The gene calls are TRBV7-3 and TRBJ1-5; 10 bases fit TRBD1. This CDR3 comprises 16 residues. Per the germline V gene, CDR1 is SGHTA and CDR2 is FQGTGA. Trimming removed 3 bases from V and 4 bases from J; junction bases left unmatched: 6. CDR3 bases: TGTGCCAGCAGCTTTAAGGGACAGGGGACTAATCAGCCCCAGCATTTT. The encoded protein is CASSFKGQGTNQPQHF.

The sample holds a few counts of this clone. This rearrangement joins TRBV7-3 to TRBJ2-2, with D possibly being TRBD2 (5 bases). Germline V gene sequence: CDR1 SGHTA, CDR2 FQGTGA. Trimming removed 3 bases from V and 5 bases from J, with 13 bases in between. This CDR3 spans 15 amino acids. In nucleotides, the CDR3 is TGTGCCAGCAGCTTGGACCAGCGGCAAACCGGGGAGCTGTTTTTT. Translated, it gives CASSLDQRQTGELFF. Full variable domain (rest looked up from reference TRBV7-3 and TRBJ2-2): GAGVSQTPSNKVTEKGKYVELRCDPISGHTALYWYRQSLGQGPEFLIYFQGTGAADDSGLPNDRFFAVRPEGSVSTLKIQRTERGDSAVYLCASSLDQRQTGELFFGEGSRLTVL.

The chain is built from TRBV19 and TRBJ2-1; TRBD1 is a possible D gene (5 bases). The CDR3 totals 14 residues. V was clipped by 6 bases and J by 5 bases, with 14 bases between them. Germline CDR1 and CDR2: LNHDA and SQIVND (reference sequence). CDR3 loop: CASRVEVGHNEQFF. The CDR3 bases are TGTGCCAGTAGAGTAGAGGTGGGGCACAATGAGCAGTTCTTC.

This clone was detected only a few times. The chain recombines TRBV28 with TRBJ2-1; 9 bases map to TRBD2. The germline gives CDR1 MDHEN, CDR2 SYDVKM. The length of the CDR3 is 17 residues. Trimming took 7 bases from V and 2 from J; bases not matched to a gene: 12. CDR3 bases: TGTGCCAGCACCGGGGGGGGTAGCGGGAGCACCTACAATGAGCAGTTCTTC. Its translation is CASTGGGSGSTYNEQFF.

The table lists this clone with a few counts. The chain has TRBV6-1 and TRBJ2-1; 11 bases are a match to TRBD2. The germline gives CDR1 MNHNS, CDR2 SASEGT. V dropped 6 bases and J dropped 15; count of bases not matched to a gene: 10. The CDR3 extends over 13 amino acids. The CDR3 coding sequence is TGTGCCAGCAGACCCGGGACTAGCGGAAGGGGGTTCTTC. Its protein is CASRPGTSGRGFF.

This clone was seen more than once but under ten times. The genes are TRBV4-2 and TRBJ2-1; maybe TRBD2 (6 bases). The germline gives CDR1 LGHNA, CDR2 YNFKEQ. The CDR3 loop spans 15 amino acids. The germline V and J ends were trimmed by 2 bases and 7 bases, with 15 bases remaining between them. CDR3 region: CASSQPEGLGNEQFF. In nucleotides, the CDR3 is TGTGCCAGCAGCCAACCGGAGGGTCTGGGTAATGAGCAGTTCTTC.

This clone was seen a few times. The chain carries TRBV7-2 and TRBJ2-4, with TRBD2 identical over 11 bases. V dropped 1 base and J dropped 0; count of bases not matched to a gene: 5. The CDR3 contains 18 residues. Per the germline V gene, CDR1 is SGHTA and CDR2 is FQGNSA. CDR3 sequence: CASSLGGSGRGAKNIQYF. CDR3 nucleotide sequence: TGTGCCAGCAGCTTAGGGGGTAGCGGGAGGGGAGCCAAAAACATTCAGTACTTC.

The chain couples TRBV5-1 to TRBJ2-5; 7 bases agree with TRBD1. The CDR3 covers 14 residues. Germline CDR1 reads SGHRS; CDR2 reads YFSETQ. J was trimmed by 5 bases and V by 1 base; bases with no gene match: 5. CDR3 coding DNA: TGCGCCAGCAGCTTGAGGGGGCGCGAGGAGACCCAGTACTTC. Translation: CASSLRGREETQYF.

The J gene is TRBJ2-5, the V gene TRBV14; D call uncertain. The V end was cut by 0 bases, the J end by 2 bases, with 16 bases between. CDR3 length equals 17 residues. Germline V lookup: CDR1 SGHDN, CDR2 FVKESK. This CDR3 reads CASSQDIESGPQETQYF. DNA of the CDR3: TGTGCCAGCAGCCAAGACATCGAGTCGGGTCCGCAAGAGACCCAGTACTTC.

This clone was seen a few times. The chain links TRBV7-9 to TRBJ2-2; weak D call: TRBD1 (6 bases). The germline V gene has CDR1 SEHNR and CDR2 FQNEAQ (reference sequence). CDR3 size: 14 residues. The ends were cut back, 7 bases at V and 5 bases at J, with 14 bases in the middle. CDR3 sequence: CASKAGTRTGELFF. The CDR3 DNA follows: TGTGCCAGCAAGGCCGGGACACGAACCGGGGAGCTGTTTTTT.

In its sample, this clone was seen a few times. The CDR3 region has the DNA TGCAGCGCCGAAGTCCTTACACACGGGGAGACCCAGTACTTC. It codes for CSAEVLTHGETQYF. This sequence joins TRBV29-1 and TRBJ2-5; D call uncertain. Trimming took off 7 bases at V and 5 bases at J, with 20 bases between the two ends. The CDR3 is 14 residues long. The germline gives CDR1 SQVTM, CDR2 ANQGSEA.

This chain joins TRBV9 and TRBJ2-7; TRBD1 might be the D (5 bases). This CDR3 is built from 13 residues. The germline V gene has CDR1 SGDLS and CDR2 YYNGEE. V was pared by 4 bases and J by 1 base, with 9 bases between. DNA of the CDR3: TGTGCCAGCAGCAAAGGGGTGTCCTACGAGCAGTACTTC. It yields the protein CASSKGVSYEQYF.

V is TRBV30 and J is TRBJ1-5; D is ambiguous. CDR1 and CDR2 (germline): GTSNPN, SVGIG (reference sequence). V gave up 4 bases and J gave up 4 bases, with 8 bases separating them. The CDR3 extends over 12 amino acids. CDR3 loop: CAWTRENQPQHF. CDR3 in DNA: TGTGCCTGGACGAGAGAGAATCAGCCCCAGCATTTT.

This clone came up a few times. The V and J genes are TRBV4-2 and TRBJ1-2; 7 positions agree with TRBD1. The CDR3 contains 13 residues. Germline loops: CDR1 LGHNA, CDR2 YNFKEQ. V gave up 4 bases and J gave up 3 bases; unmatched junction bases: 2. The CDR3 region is CASSRQGDYGYTF. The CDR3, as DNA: TGTGCCAGCAGCCGACAGGGAGACTATGGCTACACCTTC.

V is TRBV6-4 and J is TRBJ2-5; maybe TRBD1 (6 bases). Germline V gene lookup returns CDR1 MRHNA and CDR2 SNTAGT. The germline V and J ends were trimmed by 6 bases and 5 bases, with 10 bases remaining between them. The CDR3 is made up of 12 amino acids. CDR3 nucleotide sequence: TGTGCCAGCAGACAGGGAAGGGAGACCCAGTACTTC. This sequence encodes CASRQGRETQYF.

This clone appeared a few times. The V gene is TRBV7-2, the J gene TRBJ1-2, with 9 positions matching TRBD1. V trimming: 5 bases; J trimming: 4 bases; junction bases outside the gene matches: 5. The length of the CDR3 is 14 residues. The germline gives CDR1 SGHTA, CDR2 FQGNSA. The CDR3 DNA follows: TGTGCCAGCAGCCCGGGACAGGGTCCCTATGGCTACACCTTC. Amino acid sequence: CASSPGQGPYGYTF. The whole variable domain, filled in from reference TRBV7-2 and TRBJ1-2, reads GAGVSQSPSNKVTEKGKDVELRCDPISGHTALYWYRQSLGQGLEFLIYFQGNSAPDKSGLPSDRFSAERTGGSVSTLTIQRTQQEDSAVYLCASSPGQGPYGYTFGSGTRLTVV.

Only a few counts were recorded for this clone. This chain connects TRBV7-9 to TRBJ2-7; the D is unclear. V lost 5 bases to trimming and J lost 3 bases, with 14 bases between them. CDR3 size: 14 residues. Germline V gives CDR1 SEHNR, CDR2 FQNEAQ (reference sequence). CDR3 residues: CASSPTTTSYEQYF. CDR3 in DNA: TGTGCCAGCAGCCCTACGACGACAAGCTACGAGCAGTACTTC.

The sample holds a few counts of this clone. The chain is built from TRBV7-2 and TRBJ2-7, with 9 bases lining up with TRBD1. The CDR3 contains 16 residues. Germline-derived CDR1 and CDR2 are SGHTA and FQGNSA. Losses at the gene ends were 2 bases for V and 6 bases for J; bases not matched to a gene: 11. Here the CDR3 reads CASSLRPPDRGREQYF. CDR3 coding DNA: TGTGCCAGCAGCTTACGTCCACCGGACAGGGGTCGCGAGCAGTACTTC. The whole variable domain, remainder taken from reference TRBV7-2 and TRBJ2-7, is GAGVSQSPSNKVTEKGKDVELRCDPISGHTALYWYRQSLGQGLEFLIYFQGNSAPDKSGLPSDRFSAERTGGSVSTLTIQRTQQEDSAVYLCASSLRPPDRGREQYFGPGTRLTVT.

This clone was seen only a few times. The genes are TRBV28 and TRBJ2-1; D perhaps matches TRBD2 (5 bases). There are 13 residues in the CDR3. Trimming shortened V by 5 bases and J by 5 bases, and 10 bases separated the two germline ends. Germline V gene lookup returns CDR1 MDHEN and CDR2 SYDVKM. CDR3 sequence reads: CASSTGWDNEQFF. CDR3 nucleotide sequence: TGTGCCAGCAGTACGGGGTGGGACAATGAGCAGTTCTTC.

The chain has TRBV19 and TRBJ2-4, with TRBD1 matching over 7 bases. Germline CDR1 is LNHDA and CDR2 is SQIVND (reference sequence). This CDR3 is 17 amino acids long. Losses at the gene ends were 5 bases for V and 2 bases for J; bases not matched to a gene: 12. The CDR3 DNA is TGTGCCAGTAGTCCACGACAGGGTAGCGCGACCAAAAACATTCAGTACTTC. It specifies CASSPRQGSATKNIQYF.

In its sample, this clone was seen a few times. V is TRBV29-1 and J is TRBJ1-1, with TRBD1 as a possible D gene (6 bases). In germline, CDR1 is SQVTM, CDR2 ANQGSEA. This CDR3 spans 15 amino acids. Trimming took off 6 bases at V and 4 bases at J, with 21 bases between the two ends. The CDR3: CSVTLGALRPTEAFF. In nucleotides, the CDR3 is TGCAGCGTCACCCTGGGGGCACTTAGGCCCACTGAAGCTTTCTTT.

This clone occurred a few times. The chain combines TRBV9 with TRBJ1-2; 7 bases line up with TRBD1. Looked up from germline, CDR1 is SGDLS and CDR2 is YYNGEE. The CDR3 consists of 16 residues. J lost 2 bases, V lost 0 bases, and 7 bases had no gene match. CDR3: CASSVGGDRFNYGYTF. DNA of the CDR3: TGTGCCAGCAGCGTAGGAGGGGACAGATTCAACTATGGCTACACCTTC.

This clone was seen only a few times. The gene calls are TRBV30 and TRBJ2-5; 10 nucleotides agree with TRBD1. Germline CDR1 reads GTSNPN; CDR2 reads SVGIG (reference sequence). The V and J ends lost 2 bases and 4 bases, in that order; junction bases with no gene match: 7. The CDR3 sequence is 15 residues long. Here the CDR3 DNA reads TGTGCCTGGAGTCGACAGGGGGCAGGGGGAGAGACCCAGTACTTC. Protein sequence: CAWSRQGAGGETQYF.

CDR3 sequence: CASSSPGARGYNEQFF. The CDR3 DNA sequence: TGTGCCAGCAGTTCCCCCGGCGCCAGGGGATACAATGAGCAGTTCTTC. The J gene is TRBJ2-1, the V gene TRBV28; D is perhaps TRBD1 (6 bases). The CDR3 has 16 residues. CDR1 MDHEN and CDR2 SYDVKM come from the germline V gene. With 4 bases removed from V and 4 bases from J, the gap between germline ends came to 17 bases.

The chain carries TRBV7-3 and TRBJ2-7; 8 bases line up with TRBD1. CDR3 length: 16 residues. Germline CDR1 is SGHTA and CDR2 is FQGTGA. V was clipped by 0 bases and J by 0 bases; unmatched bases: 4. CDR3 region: CASSLTGQGASYEQYF. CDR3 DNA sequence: TGTGCCAGCAGCTTAACGGGGCAGGGGGCCTCCTACGAGCAGTACTTC.

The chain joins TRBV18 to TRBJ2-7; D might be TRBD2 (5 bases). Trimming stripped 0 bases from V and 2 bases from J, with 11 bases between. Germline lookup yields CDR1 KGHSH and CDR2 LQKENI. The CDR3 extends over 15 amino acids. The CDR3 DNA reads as TGTGCCAGCTCACCACCTAGCGTACCAACCTACGAGCAGTACTTC. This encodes CASSPPSVPTYEQYF.

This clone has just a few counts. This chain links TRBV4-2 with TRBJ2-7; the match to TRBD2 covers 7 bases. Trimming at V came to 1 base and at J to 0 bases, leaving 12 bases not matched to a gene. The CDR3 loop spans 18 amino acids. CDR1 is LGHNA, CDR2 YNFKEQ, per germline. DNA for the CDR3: TGTGCCAGCAGCCAAGTATCTAGCGGAAAACTGAGCTCCTACGAGCAGTACTTC. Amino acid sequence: CASSQVSSGKLSSYEQYF.

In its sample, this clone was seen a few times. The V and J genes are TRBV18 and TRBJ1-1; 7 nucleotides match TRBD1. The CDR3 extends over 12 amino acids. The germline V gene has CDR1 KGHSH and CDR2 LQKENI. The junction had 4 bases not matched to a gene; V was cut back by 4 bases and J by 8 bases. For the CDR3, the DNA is TGTGCCAGCTCACAAGGGGGCCTCGAAGCTTTCTTT. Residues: CASSQGGLEAFF.

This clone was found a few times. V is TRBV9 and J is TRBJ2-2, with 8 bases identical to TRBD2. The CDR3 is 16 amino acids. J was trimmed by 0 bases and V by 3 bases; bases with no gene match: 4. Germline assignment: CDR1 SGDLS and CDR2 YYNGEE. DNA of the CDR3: TGTGCCAGCAGCGCCGGACTAGCACCGAACACCGGGGAGCTGTTTTTT. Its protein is CASSAGLAPNTGELFF.

The CDR3, as DNA: TGTGCCATCAGTGAGTTCTTCGGGACAGGGGGTATTGAGCAGTTCTTC. Its protein product is CAISEFFGTGGIEQFF. The J gene is TRBJ2-1, the V gene TRBV10-3; 11 bases align to TRBD1. Germline V gene lookup returns CDR1 ENHRY and CDR2 SYGVKD. There are 16 residues in the CDR3. J gave up 9 bases and V 1 base, and 8 bases lay outside the gene matches.

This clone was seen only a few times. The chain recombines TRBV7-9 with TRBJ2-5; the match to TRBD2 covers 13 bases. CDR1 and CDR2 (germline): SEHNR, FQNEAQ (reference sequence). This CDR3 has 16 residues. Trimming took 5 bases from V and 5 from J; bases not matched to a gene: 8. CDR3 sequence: CASSLTSGRAVETQYF. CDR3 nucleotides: TGTGCCAGCAGCCTAACTAGCGGGAGGGCCGTGGAGACCCAGTACTTC.

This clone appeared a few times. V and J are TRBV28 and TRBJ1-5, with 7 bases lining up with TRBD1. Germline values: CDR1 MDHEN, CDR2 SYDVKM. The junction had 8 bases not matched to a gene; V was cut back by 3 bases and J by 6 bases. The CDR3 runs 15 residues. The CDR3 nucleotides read TGTGCCAGCAGTTTCCTACAGGGGATAGGTCAGCCCCAGCATTTT. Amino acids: CASSFLQGIGQPQHF.